The source of this T cell receptor (beta chain) is a study of cytomegalovirus exposure and HLA in healthy donors. Study-level results: Researchers counted 180 or so TCR beta chains as cytomegalovirus-associated.

Primers included in the PCR were 60 Vbeta and 13 Jbeta primers. Per the original data handling: Later, 80 million or so unique TCR beta chains were counted in an analysis, and approximately 9.9 million of them were shared. Clones were read by immunoSEQ multiplex PCR, and TCRdb kept only the in-frame ones, dropping some. That table gives V, J and clone size, and the DNA gave D and trimming. Found here are roughly 200,000 clones; the top ten clones hold roughly 1.2%. Turning to this clone: Its antigen is currently unknown.

The TCR sequence derives from a girl aged 2-10 years in good health and CMV-seropositive. Sequencing was done on a sample of PBMCs.

CDR3 nucleotides: TGTGCCAGCAGCCCTGGCGGGACCGGTGGACGTGGCTACACCTTC. Translated, it gives CASSPGGTGGRGYTF. The V and J genes are TRBV5-4 and TRBJ1-2, with D tentatively TRBD1 (5 bases). Germline V gene sequence: CDR1 SGHNT, CDR2 YYREEE (reference sequence). Trimming took 4 bases from V and 7 from J, leaving 20 bases between them. The CDR3 covers 15 residues. The full variable domain, with the rest looked up from reference TRBV5-4 and TRBJ1-2, is ETGVTQSPTHLIKTRGQQVTLRCSSQSGHNTVSWYQQALGQGPQFIFQYYREEENGRGNFPPRFSGLQFPNYSSELNVNALELDDSALYLCASSPGGTGGRGYTFGSGTRLTVV.